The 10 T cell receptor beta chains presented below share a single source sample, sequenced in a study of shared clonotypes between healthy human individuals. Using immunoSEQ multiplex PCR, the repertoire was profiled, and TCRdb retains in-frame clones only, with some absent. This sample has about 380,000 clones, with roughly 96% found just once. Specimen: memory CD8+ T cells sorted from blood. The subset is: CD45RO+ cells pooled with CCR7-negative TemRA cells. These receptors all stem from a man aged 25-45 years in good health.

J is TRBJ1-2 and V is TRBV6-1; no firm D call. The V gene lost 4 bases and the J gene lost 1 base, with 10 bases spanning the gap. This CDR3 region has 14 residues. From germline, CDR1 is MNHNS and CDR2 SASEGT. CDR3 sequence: CASSVGGLNYGYTF. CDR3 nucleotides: TGTGCCAGCAGTGTAGGAGGACTTAACTATGGCTACACCTTC.

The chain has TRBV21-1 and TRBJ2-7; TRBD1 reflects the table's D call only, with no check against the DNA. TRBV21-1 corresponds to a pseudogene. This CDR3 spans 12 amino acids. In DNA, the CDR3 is TGTGCCAGCAGCAAAGACAACTACGAGCAGTACTTC. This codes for CASSKDNYEQYF.

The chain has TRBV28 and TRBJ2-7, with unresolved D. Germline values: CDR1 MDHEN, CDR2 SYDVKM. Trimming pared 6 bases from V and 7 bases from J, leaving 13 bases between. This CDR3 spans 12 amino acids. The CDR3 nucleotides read TGTGCCAGCAGCCGCCGTGCCGGGGAGCAGTACTTC. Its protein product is CASSRRAGEQYF.

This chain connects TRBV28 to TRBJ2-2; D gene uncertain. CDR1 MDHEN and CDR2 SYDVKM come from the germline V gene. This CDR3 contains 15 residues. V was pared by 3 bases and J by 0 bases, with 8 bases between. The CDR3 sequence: CASSLGGTNTGELFF. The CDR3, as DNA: TGTGCCAGCAGTTTGGGCGGCACGAACACCGGGGAGCTGTTTTTT. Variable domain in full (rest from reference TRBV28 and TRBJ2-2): DVKVTQSSRYLVKRTGEKVFLECVQDMDHENMFWYRQDPGLGLRLIYFSYDVKMKEKGDIPEGYSVSREKKERFSLILESASTNQTSMYLCASSLGGTNTGELFFGEGSRLTVL.

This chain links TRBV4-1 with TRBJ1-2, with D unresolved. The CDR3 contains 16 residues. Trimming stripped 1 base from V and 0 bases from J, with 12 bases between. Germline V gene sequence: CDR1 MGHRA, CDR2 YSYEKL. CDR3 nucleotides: TGCGCCAGCAGCCAAGTGGTTCTTGCGGCTAACTATGGCTACACCTTC. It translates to CASSQVVLAANYGYTF.

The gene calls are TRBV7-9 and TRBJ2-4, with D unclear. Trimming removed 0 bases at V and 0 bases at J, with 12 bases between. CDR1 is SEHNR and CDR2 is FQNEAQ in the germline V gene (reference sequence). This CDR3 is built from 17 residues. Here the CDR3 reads CASSLASAPLAKNIQYF. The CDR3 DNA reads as TGTGCCAGCAGCTTAGCATCAGCCCCACTAGCCAAAAACATTCAGTACTTC. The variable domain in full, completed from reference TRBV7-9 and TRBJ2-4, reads DTGVSQNPRHKITKRGQNVTFRCDPISEHNRLYWYRQTLGQGPEFLTYFQNEAQLEKSRLLSDRFSAERPKGSFSTLEIQRTEQGDSAMYLCASSLASAPLAKNIQYFGAGTRLSVL.

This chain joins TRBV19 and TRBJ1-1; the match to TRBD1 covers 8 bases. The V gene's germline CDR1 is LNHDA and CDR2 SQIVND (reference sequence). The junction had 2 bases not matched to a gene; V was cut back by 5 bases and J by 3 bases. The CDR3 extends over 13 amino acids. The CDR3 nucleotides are TGTGCCAGTAGTCCGGACAGGGACACTGAAGCTTTCTTT. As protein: CASSPDRDTEAFF.

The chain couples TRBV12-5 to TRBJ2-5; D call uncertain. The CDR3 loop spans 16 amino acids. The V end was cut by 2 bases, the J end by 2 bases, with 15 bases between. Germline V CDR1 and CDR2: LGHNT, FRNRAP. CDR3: CASGLPQRPIQETQYF. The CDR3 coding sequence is TGTGCTAGTGGTTTGCCACAACGACCGATACAAGAGACCCAGTACTTC.

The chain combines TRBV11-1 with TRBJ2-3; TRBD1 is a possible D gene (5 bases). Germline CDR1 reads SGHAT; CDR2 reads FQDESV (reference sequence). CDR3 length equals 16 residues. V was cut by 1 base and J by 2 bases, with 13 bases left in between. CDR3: CASSLVDSLLTDTQYF. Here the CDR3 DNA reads TGTGCCAGCAGCTTAGTTGACAGCCTACTCACAGATACGCAGTATTTT.

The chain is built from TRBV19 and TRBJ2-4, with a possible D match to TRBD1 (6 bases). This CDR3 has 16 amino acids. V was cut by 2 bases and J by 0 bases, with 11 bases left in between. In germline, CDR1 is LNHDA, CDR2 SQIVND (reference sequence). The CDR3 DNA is TGTGCCAGTAGTATACCAGGGGCCCTAGCCAAAAACATTCAGTACTTC. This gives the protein CASSIPGALAKNIQYF.